This record concerns one TCR beta chain sequence. The sample comes from a study of CD8 T cells in Susac syndrome. With random hexamers, roughly 0.45 to 1 ug RNA was reverse transcribed. TCRdb itself ran the immunoSEQ multiplex PCR reads through MiXCR, one entry per CDR3 protein. The sample lists fewer than 250,000 distinct CDR3 sequences, roughly 90% occurring once. Sequenced material: CD8+ T cells from PBMCs. This receptor was taken from a human donor with multiple sclerosis.

In nucleotides, the CDR3 is TGTGCCAGCAGCTCCCCGGCTAGCGGGGGACGAGATACGCAGTATTTT. As protein: CASSSPASGGRDTQYF. The chain links TRBV7-9 to TRBJ2-3, with 10 bases aligning to TRBD2. J was trimmed by 5 bases and V by 4 bases; bases with no gene match: 9. The germline CDR1 and CDR2 sequences are SEHNR and FQNEAQ (reference sequence). The CDR3 extends over 16 amino acids.